This T cell receptor beta chain was identified during a study of breast tumors, draining lymph nodes, adjacent tissues. Breast cancer patients provided tissue from their axillary draining lymph nodes. Findings and caveats of the study: Tumor TCR diversity was below lymph nodes but above nontumor tissue.

A single record per CDR3 protein comes from TCRdb applying MiXCR to the multiplex PCR reads. The table lists approximately 190,000 distinct CDR3 sequences, approximately 33% of them singletons, with 4.3% in the top ten. As concerns this clonotype: Its matching antigen is unknown.

The germline gives CDR1 MNHEY, CDR2 SVGEGT. Trimming took off 7 bases at V and 11 bases at J, with 25 bases between the two ends. The CDR3 runs to 15 residues. The chain links TRBV6-2 or TRBV6-3 to TRBJ2-3, with D possibly TRBD1 on 5 matching bases. The sample consisted of axillary lymph node tissue. The receptor's source is a female donor with breast cancer. Some clones in this sample may be carry-over from other donors' samples. The CDR3 DNA follows: TGTGCCAGCAAGGAATGGCAGGGTGGAGAAGGGAAGCAGTATTTT. Protein product: CASKEWQGGEGKQYF.